The present T cell receptor (beta chain) was sequenced within a study of T cell responses to AZD1222 COVID-19 vaccine. Broader study findings: Nearly half of spike-specific TCRs reportedly target unmutated variant regions.

Comment on this clone: What it binds is unknown.

The method was immunoSEQ multiplex PCR; TCRdb's version includes in-frame clones alone and lacks a portion of them. The sample holds 150,000 or so clones, 90% seen once. The CDR3 contains 17 residues. Germline CDR1 LNHDA, CDR2 SQIVND (reference sequence). J was trimmed by 1 base and V by 7 bases; bases with no gene match: 12. V usage is TRBV19 and J usage is TRBJ2-2; 7 bases map to TRBD2. The sequences come from peripheral blood, collected 28 days after the second dose of the MenACWY control vaccine. This clonotype was sampled from an adult who received the MenACWY meningococcal vaccine as a control. CDR3 nucleotides: TGTGCCAGTATCCCGGGGCGGGGGAAGGAGAACACCGGGGAGCTGTTTTTT. Its protein product is CASIPGRGKENTGELFF.